Listed below are T cell receptor beta chains from one sample, sequenced in a study of T cells in Graves' hyperthyroidism and ophthalmopathy. TCRdb reprocessed the multiplex PCR reads with MiXCR, giving one entry per CDR3 protein. The sample contains hundreds of thousands of distinct CDR3 sequences, just over 35% of which appear only once. Sequencing used blood. Receptors were obtained from a woman aged 40 to 50 with Graves' hyperthyroidism. Both conserved end residues are part of each CDR3. The D gene is left open where the match is weak. Clone size appears in some rows only: once, few, many, or a class for an expanded clone.

v_gene: TRBV2
d_gene: TRBD1
abundance: many
j_gene: TRBJ2-5
CDR3nt: TGTGCCAGCAGTAACGATCAGGGGGCAGAAGAGACCCAGTACTTC
CDR3aa: CASSNDQGAEETQYF

v_gene: TRBV12-3/TRBV12-4
d_gene: NA
abundance: many
j_gene: TRBJ1-1
CDR3nt: TGTGCCAGCAGTTACTCGCAACGTACGAACACTGAAGCTTTCTTT
CDR3aa: CASSYSQRTNTEAFF

v_gene: TRBV5-6
d_gene: NA
abundance: few
j_gene: TRBJ1-2
CDR3nt: TGTGCCAGCAGCTTAAGTGTTGGGCTCGGCTATGGCTACACCTTC
CDR3aa: CASSLSVGLGYGYTF

v_gene: TRBV20-1
d_gene: NA
abundance: few
j_gene: TRBJ1-2
CDR3nt: TGCAGTGCTAGTTCAGGACATGGCTACACCTTC
CDR3aa: CSASSGHGYTF

v_gene: TRBV4-3
d_gene: NA
abundance: NA
j_gene: TRBJ1-5
CDR3nt: TGCGCCAGCAGCCAAGATGACGGCAGGGGCTTGAGGGGTCAGCCCCAGCATTTT
CDR3aa: CASSQDDGRGLRGQPQHF

v_gene: TRBV28
d_gene: NA
abundance: few
j_gene: TRBJ1-2
CDR3nt: TGTGCCAGCAACCTCCTACGGGGGGTGGCCTATGGCTACACCTTC
CDR3aa: CASNLLRGVAYGYTF

v_gene: TRBV6-5
d_gene: NA
abundance: NA
j_gene: TRBJ1-1
CDR3nt: TGTGCTGCGGTGCAGGACACTGAAGCTTTCTTT
CDR3aa: CAAVQDTEAFF

v_gene: TRBV13
d_gene: NA
abundance: many
j_gene: TRBJ1-1
CDR3nt: TGTGCCAGCGGATGGGAGGTGAACACTGAAGCTTTCTTT
CDR3aa: CASGWEVNTEAFF

v_gene: TRBV5-5
d_gene: TRBD1
abundance: NA
j_gene: TRBJ1-1
CDR3nt: TGTGCCAGCAGTTACCGGGACAGGGTGATCGCTTTCTTT
CDR3aa: CASSYRDRVIAFF

v_gene: TRBV20-1
d_gene: NA
abundance: once
j_gene: TRBJ1-1
CDR3nt: TGCAGTGCTAGGCCCTATTCAGGGACAAACACTGAAGCTTTCTTT
CDR3aa: CSARPYSGTNTEAFF

v_gene: TRBV5-1
d_gene: NA
abundance: NA
j_gene: TRBJ2-2
CDR3nt: TGCGCCAGCAGCTTGCATTCGGGCTCCGGGGAGCTGTTTTTT
CDR3aa: CASSLHSGSGELFF

v_gene: TRBV7-8
d_gene: TRBD2
abundance: NA
j_gene: TRBJ2-2
CDR3nt: TGTGCCAGCAGCGACGGGGGGATCACCGGGGAGCTGTTTTTT
CDR3aa: CASSDGGITGELFF

v_gene: TRBV7-2
d_gene: NA
abundance: once
j_gene: TRBJ2-7
CDR3nt: TGTGCCAGCAGCGTGAATCTTGGCGAGCAGTACTTC
CDR3aa: CASSVNLGEQYF

v_gene: TRBV12-3/TRBV12-4
d_gene: TRBD1
abundance: many
j_gene: TRBJ1-1
CDR3nt: TGTGCCAGCAGGGATCCTGGACAGGGGAGCACTGAAGCTTTCTTT
CDR3aa: CASRDPGQGSTEAFF

v_gene: TRBV29-1
d_gene: NA
abundance: few
j_gene: TRBJ2-3
CDR3nt: TGCAGCGTTGATATGGGCCGTAGCACAGATACGCAGTATTTT
CDR3aa: CSVDMGRSTDTQYF

v_gene: TRBV5-1
d_gene: NA
abundance: NA
j_gene: TRBJ2-7
CDR3nt: TGTGCCAGCAGCTCCGGACGGCGGTGGGCCGAGCAGTACTTC
CDR3aa: CASSSGRRWAEQYF

v_gene: TRBV28
d_gene: NA
abundance: few
j_gene: TRBJ2-7
CDR3nt: TGTGCCAGTGGGGCCTCCACGGCCTACGAGCAGTACTTC
CDR3aa: CASGASTAYEQYF

v_gene: TRBV19
d_gene: TRBD1
abundance: NA
j_gene: TRBJ1-2
CDR3nt: TGTGCCAGTAGTATACCCGGGACAGGGGTCACCTTC
CDR3aa: CASSIPGTGVTF

v_gene: TRBV4-3
d_gene: NA
abundance: NA
j_gene: TRBJ1-2
CDR3nt: TGCGCCAGCAGCCAAGATCTGCCCAGGGGATCTCGTGGCTACACCTTC
CDR3aa: CASSQDLPRGSRGYTF

v_gene: TRBV10-1
d_gene: NA
abundance: few
j_gene: TRBJ2-7
CDR3nt: TGCGCCAGCAGTGAGCGGGATAACTCCTACGAGCAGTACTTC
CDR3aa: CASSERDNSYEQYF

v_gene: TRBV29-1
d_gene: TRBD1
abundance: many
j_gene: TRBJ2-7
CDR3nt: TGCAGCGTTGGGGACAGGTATTACTACGAGCAGTACTTC
CDR3aa: CSVGDRYYYEQYF

v_gene: TRBV20-1
d_gene: TRBD1
abundance: NA
j_gene: TRBJ2-7
CDR3nt: TGCAGTGCTGAGGGACAGGGTCACTCCTACGAGCAGTACTTC
CDR3aa: CSAEGQGHSYEQYF

v_gene: TRBV9
d_gene: TRBD2
abundance: NA
j_gene: TRBJ2-7
CDR3nt: TGTGCCAGCAGCCCCCGGGGAGGGGTCTACGAGCAGTACTTC
CDR3aa: CASSPRGGVYEQYF

v_gene: TRBV10-3
d_gene: NA
abundance: few
j_gene: TRBJ2-5
CDR3nt: TGTGCCAGCAGCGAGATAGGGGCGGAGACCCAGTACTTC
CDR3aa: CASSEIGAETQYF

v_gene: TRBV29-1
d_gene: TRBD2
abundance: NA
j_gene: TRBJ2-7
CDR3nt: TGCAGCGTTGACCGGACGGGAGGAGGGGCTGAGAAGCAGTACTTC
CDR3aa: CSVDRTGGGAEKQYF

v_gene: TRBV4-2
d_gene: NA
abundance: few
j_gene: TRBJ2-7
CDR3nt: TGTGCCAGCAGCCAAGATTGGGGGCCTTACGAGCAGTACTTC
CDR3aa: CASSQDWGPYEQYF

v_gene: TRBV6-5
d_gene: TRBD1
abundance: many
j_gene: TRBJ2-7
CDR3nt: TGTGCCAGCAGTTACCTTGGACAGGGAGCCTACGAGCAGTACTTC
CDR3aa: CASSYLGQGAYEQYF

v_gene: TRBV7-8
d_gene: TRBD1
abundance: NA
j_gene: TRBJ1-2
CDR3nt: TGTGCCAGCAGCTTAGTGACAGGGGGTGGCTACACCTTC
CDR3aa: CASSLVTGGGYTF

v_gene: TRBV6-5
d_gene: NA
abundance: NA
j_gene: TRBJ2-7
CDR3nt: TGTGCCAGCAGTTACTCGAAGGGTCGGAGGGCGACCTACGAGCAGTACTTC
CDR3aa: CASSYSKGRRATYEQYF

v_gene: TRBV4-1
d_gene: TRBD1
abundance: NA
j_gene: TRBJ1-6
CDR3nt: TGCGCCAGCAGCTCAGGGGGGGGGGCAAATTCACCCCTCCACTTT
CDR3aa: CASSSGGGANSPLHF

v_gene: TRBV5-1
d_gene: NA
abundance: many
j_gene: TRBJ1-2
CDR3nt: TGCGCCAGCAGCTTGTTGGACAGAAGCTATGGCTACACCTTC
CDR3aa: CASSLLDRSYGYTF

v_gene: TRBV7-8
d_gene: NA
abundance: many
j_gene: TRBJ1-5
CDR3nt: TGTGCCAGCAGCTTAGCAGGGTTGGGCAATCAGCCCCAGCATTTT
CDR3aa: CASSLAGLGNQPQHF

v_gene: TRBV5-1
d_gene: NA
abundance: NA
j_gene: TRBJ2-3
CDR3nt: TGTGCCAGCAGCTTGGGAGCAGGGAAAGGCGATACGCAGTATTTT
CDR3aa: CASSLGAGKGDTQYF

v_gene: TRBV15
d_gene: NA
abundance: many
j_gene: TRBJ1-2
CDR3nt: TGTGCCACCAGCAGAGATCGGACGGGACAATCATACGGCTACACCTTC
CDR3aa: CATSRDRTGQSYGYTF

v_gene: TRBV6-6
d_gene: TRBD2
abundance: few
j_gene: TRBJ2-7
CDR3nt: TGTGCCAGCAGCTACGACAGCGGGGACTCCTACGAGCAGTACTTC
CDR3aa: CASSYDSGDSYEQYF

v_gene: TRBV19
d_gene: TRBD1
abundance: NA
j_gene: TRBJ1-1
CDR3nt: TGTGCCAGTAGCTCACAGGGGGGAACGGCTGCTGAAGCTTTCTTT
CDR3aa: CASSSQGGTAAEAFF

v_gene: TRBV7-2
d_gene: NA
abundance: NA
j_gene: TRBJ1-6
CDR3nt: TGTGCCAGCAGGCAGCGGGGGGTCCTGAATTCACCCCTCCACTTT
CDR3aa: CASRQRGVLNSPLHF

v_gene: TRBV27
d_gene: TRBD1
abundance: NA
j_gene: TRBJ1-5
CDR3nt: TGTGCCAGCAGTCGGACAGGGGAGGTCCATCAGCCCCAGCATTTT
CDR3aa: CASSRTGEVHQPQHF

v_gene: TRBV7-2
d_gene: NA
abundance: few
j_gene: TRBJ1-3
CDR3nt: TGTGCCAGCAGCCCCGGAAGGGCCCCCTCTGGAAACACCATATATTTT
CDR3aa: CASSPGRAPSGNTIYF

v_gene: TRBV7-2
d_gene: TRBD2
abundance: NA
j_gene: TRBJ2-1
CDR3nt: TGTGCCAGCAGACTAGCGGGGGGGCCTCGCAATGAGCAGTTCTTC
CDR3aa: CASRLAGGPRNEQFF

v_gene: TRBV29-1
d_gene: NA
abundance: NA
j_gene: TRBJ2-7
CDR3nt: TGCAGCGGAGCTGACCGTGCTTACGAGCAGTACTTC
CDR3aa: CSGADRAYEQYF

v_gene: TRBV29-1
d_gene: NA
abundance: NA
j_gene: TRBJ2-5
CDR3nt: TGCAGCGTTGGCGGGACCAGTGGCACCCAGTACTTC
CDR3aa: CSVGGTSGTQYF

v_gene: TRBV6-5
d_gene: NA
abundance: few
j_gene: TRBJ1-2
CDR3nt: TGTGCCAGCAGTGGGGGGTACCGCCACCGCCTATATGGCTACACCTTC
CDR3aa: CASSGGYRHRLYGYTF

v_gene: TRBV6-5
d_gene: TRBD1
abundance: few
j_gene: TRBJ2-7
CDR3nt: TGTGCCAGCAGATCCTCCAAGCTGGGACAGGGACCCTACGAGCAGTACTTC
CDR3aa: CASRSSKLGQGPYEQYF

v_gene: TRBV9
d_gene: NA
abundance: NA
j_gene: TRBJ1-3
CDR3nt: TGTGCCAGCAGTGTCTCCAGGGCCTCAGGAAACACCATATATTTT
CDR3aa: CASSVSRASGNTIYF

v_gene: TRBV6-5
d_gene: NA
abundance: NA
j_gene: TRBJ2-7
CDR3nt: TGTGCCAGCAGTTACCTGAAATCATACGAGCAGTACTTC
CDR3aa: CASSYLKSYEQYF

v_gene: TRBV2
d_gene: NA
abundance: few
j_gene: TRBJ2-2
CDR3nt: TGTGCCAGCACCTACACAGGCACCGGGGAGCTGTTTTTT
CDR3aa: CASTYTGTGELFF

v_gene: TRBV6-5
d_gene: TRBD1
abundance: NA
j_gene: TRBJ1-5
CDR3nt: TGTGCCAGCAGTTATTGGGACAGTCTTAGCAATCAGCCCCAGCATTTT
CDR3aa: CASSYWDSLSNQPQHF

v_gene: TRBV19
d_gene: NA
abundance: many
j_gene: TRBJ1-5
CDR3nt: TGTGCCAGTAGTATCGTCCTACTTAGCAATCAGCCCCAGCATTTT
CDR3aa: CASSIVLLSNQPQHF

v_gene: TRBV30
d_gene: NA
abundance: NA
j_gene: TRBJ1-3
CDR3nt: TGTGCCTGGAGTGTGGGTCTTTCTGGAAACACCATATATTTT
CDR3aa: CAWSVGLSGNTIYF

v_gene: TRBV5-8
d_gene: NA
abundance: NA
j_gene: TRBJ1-1
CDR3nt: TGTGCCAGCAGCAACACAGGGATGAACACTGAAGCTTTCTTT
CDR3aa: CASSNTGMNTEAFF

v_gene: TRBV7-2
d_gene: TRBD1
abundance: few
j_gene: TRBJ1-2
CDR3nt: TGTGCCAGCAGCCACGGAAGGACAGGGGGTGGCTACACCTTC
CDR3aa: CASSHGRTGGGYTF

v_gene: TRBV9
d_gene: NA
abundance: NA
j_gene: TRBJ2-2
CDR3nt: TGTGCCAGCAGCGTCGGAAGTCGGACTCGGAACACCGGGGAGCTGTTTTTT
CDR3aa: CASSVGSRTRNTGELFF

v_gene: TRBV7-9
d_gene: NA
abundance: few
j_gene: TRBJ1-1
CDR3nt: TGTGCCAGCAGCTTCGCGGGGGTTAAGTGGACTGAAGCTTTCTTT
CDR3aa: CASSFAGVKWTEAFF

v_gene: TRBV10-3
d_gene: TRBD1
abundance: NA
j_gene: TRBJ2-3
CDR3nt: TGTGCCATCAGGGATTCGACAGGGATCCCAGATACGCAGTATTTT
CDR3aa: CAIRDSTGIPDTQYF

v_gene: TRBV4-3
d_gene: NA
abundance: NA
j_gene: TRBJ2-7
CDR3nt: TGCGCCAGCAGCCAAGGGGTCCTCCCCTACGAGCAGTACTTC
CDR3aa: CASSQGVLPYEQYF

v_gene: TRBV18
d_gene: NA
abundance: few
j_gene: TRBJ1-6
CDR3nt: TGTGCCAGCTCACCACAAGCCGATTCACCCCTCCACTTT
CDR3aa: CASSPQADSPLHF